This T cell receptor beta chain was documented in a study of blood T cell repertoires in COVID-19. Study-level background: Sample material is recorded as cDNA or gDNA derived from T cells, B-cell-depleted T cells, or PBMCs.

Methods used by the authors: Amplified reference gene primers provided the basis for estimating nucleated cell counts. The protocol was immunoSEQ multiplex PCR, while the TCRdb copy is restricted to in-frame clones and leaves out a portion. Clone size and V and J calls were adopted from that table, with D and trimming inferred from the DNA. The sample includes some 74,000 clones, about 80% of them seen just once. This CDR3 contains 15 residues. Trimming cost V 4 bases and J 4 bases; bases outside gene matches: 7. Germline V CDR1 and CDR2: SGHNT, YENEEA. This receptor was taken from a human donor in a cohort sampled during active COVID-19. Sequencing was carried out using peripheral blood. The chain links TRBV11-3 to TRBJ2-1; 7 bases fit TRBD1. CDR3 residues: CASSYISGQYNEQFF. CDR3 DNA: TGTGCCAGCAGCTATATTTCGGGACAGTACAATGAGCAGTTCTTC. The entire variable domain, with the rest obtained from reference TRBV11-3 and TRBJ2-1, is as follows: EAGVVQSPRYKIIEKKQPVAFWCNPISGHNTLYWYLQNLGQGPELLIRYENEEAVDDSQLPKDRFSAERLKGVDSTLKIQPAELGDSAVYLCASSYISGQYNEQFFGPGTRLTVL.